This TCR beta chain was identified in a study of beta chain features in type 1 diabetes (dated by TCRdb to the late 2010s). At the level of the whole study: No differences in mean age, gender distribution, total cell number or subset yield were found between patients and healthy donors. A total of 85 million to 110 million sorted cells were examined across all samples, and RNA yield correlated strongly with the number of cells per subset. The study compared TCRB repertoires of sorted circulating CD4+ T cell subsets between recently diagnosed type 1 diabetes patients and matched healthy donors. Whereas all 30 or so donors provided naive and central memory subsets, regulatory and stem cell-like memory subsets were isolated from just 8 patients and about eight healthy donors. Summary of the overall study and its limitations: Naive, central memory and regulatory TCRB repertoires appeared to be more similar among patients than among healthy donors. At VDJ recombination sites, type 1 diabetes patients had fewer insertions and more deleted nucleotides, which implies abnormalities in thymic rearrangement. Because the HLA sub-analyses included only small numbers of individuals, any influence of HLA type on TCRB rearrangement was left unresolved. Shorter templates might have been favored by PCR, but patient and control samples were amplified and corrected together, so both groups would have been affected equally by any skew. In all four CD4+ subsets, TCRB CDR3 length was moderately but significantly shorter in type 1 diabetes patients. Sequencing cDNA rather than genomic DNA could over-represent highly expressing activated cells, although activation and CD3 levels did not differ between groups.

A single peripheral blood draw of around 100 mL on average was collected from each donor into heparinised tubes. Using a panel that included CD45RO, CCR7, CD25, CD127, CD95 and CD27, naive, central memory, regulatory and stem cell-like memory CD4+ T cells were sorted on a BD FACSAria II. Every sorted population had a purity above 95%. PBMCs were separated immediately by Lymphoprep density gradient centrifugation and were stained directly, without being cultured. To minimize batch effects, samples were stained and sorted in pairs, one healthy donor with one patient per experiment. Reading from cysteine to phenylalanine, the CDR3 counts 13 amino acids. Only the CDR3 DNA is retained, 39 bases long and in frame from the first base. V drops 4 bases and J drops 1 base, leaving 7 bases in between. CDR1 and CDR2 are drawn from the germline V gene (reference sequence): MNHEY, SMNVEV. The entire amount of isolated RNA was reverse transcribed using the High Capacity cDNA Reverse Transcription Kit, so the sequenced TCRB transcripts were expressed ones. Naive, central memory and regulatory T cell samples underwent deep immunoSEQ sequencing, averaging about 3.3 million total reads per sample. Sorted cells were lysed in RLT buffer and RNA was extracted with DNase-treated RNeasy Micro or Mini kits, depending on cell number. To prevent cross-contamination, every cell subset was processed on its own, while patient and healthy donor samples were processed together. Using the immunoSEQ multiplex PCR, TCRB sequences were amplified from cDNA into 87-bp fragments spanning the CDR3 region. Sequencing of the amplicons was performed on the Illumina HiSeq platform. The authors processed their data as follows. Synthetic template baselines were used to correct PCR bias computationally, reads within Hamming distance 2 were collapsed, and singletons that could not be merged were discarded. Reads were aligned to IMGT to assign V, D and J genes, CDR3 length, and insertions or deletions at six rearrangement sites. Clonotype counts were normalized to sorted cell number within each subset before computing true diversity and Gini coefficients with the tcR R package. The overlap coefficient, calculated on TCRB nucleotide sequences, was used to measure repertoire sharing. Out-of-frame TCRB sequences from naive cells were analyzed as a proxy for the pre-selection repertoire. As stored in TCRdb, this immuneACCESS dataset retains in-frame rearrangements with V and J assigned. A fraction of the clones does not appear; measured against another copy, unresolved V genes explain less than half of the discrepancy, and the remainder lacks a known reason. Clone size and V and J calls were adopted from that table, with D and trimming inferred from the DNA. The sample table shows 640,000 or so clones, and more than 13% are seen once. The ten largest account for nearly 0.04% of the sample.

On this clone itself: This receptor's antigen is unknown. No much larger clone is present one base from it, and per-base qualities are unavailable.

The rearranged segments are TRBV27 and TRBJ1-1; the D gene identity is not certain. Sample: naive CD4+ T cells from blood. The label giving this sample's cell subset or site can be read as: true naive CD4+ T cells. The origin of this receptor is a man aged 18 to 29 with type 1 diabetes. At the DNA level, the sequence is TGTGCCAGCAGTTCACCGCCGAACACTGAAGCTTTCTTT. It encodes CASSSPPNTEAFF.